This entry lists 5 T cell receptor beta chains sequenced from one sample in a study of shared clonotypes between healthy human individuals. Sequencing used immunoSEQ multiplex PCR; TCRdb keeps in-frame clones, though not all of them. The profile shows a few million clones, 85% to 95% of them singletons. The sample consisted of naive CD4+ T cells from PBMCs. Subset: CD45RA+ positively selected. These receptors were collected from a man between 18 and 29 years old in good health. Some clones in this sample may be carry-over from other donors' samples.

This CDR3 is CASSQGASSGLFF. The DNA for the CDR3 is TGCGCCAGCAGCCAAGGGGCTTCCTCGGGGCTGTTTTTT. The chain links TRBV4-1 to TRBJ2-2, with D hard to call. V lost 1 base and J 13 bases, leaving 13 bases between the germline ends. The CDR3 loop spans 13 amino acids. The V gene's germline CDR1 is MGHRA and CDR2 YSYEKL.

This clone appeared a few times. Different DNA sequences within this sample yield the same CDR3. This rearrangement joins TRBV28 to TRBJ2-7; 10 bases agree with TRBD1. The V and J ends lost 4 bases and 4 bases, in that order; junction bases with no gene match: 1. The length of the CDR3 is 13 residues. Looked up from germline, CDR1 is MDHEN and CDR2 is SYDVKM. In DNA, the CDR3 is TGTGCCAGCAGTTCGGGACAGGGGTACGAGCAGTACTTC. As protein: CASSSGQGYEQYF.

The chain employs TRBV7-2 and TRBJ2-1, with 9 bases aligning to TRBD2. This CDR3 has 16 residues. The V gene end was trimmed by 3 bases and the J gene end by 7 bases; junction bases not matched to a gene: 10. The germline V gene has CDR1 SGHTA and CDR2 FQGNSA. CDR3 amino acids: CASSLGGGRAVNEQFF. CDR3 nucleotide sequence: TGTGCCAGCAGCTTGGGAGGCGGGAGGGCCGTAAATGAGCAGTTCTTC.

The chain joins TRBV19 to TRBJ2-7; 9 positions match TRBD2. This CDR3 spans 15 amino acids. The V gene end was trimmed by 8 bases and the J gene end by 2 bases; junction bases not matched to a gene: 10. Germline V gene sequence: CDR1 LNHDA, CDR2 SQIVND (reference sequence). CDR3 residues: CASQGKTSGAYEQYF. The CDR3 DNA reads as TGTGCCAGTCAGGGTAAGACTAGCGGAGCCTACGAGCAGTACTTC. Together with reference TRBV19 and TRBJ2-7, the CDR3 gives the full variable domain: DGGITQSPKYLFRKEGQNVTLSCEQNLNHDAMYWYRQDPGQGLRLIYYSQIVNDFQKGDIAEGYSVSREKKESFPLTVTSAQKNPTAFYLCASQGKTSGAYEQYFGPGTRLTVT.

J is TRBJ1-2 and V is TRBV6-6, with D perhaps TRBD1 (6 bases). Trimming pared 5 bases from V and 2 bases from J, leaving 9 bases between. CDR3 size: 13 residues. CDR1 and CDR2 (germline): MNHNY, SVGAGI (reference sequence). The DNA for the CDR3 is TGTGCCAGCAGTCTGGACAGAAACTATGGCTACACCTTC. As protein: CASSLDRNYGYTF.